The 23 T cell receptor beta chains in this list originate from one sample, sequenced in a study of shared T cell receptors in the human thymus. The table came from immunoSEQ multiplex PCR; TCRdb's copy has only in-frame clones and leaves some out. The sample has about 730,000 clones, 80% to 90% seen once. This sample was also put to use in a study of human thymus T cells.

The material sequenced was thymocytes. These receptors all come from a girl under three years old with a congenital heart defect.

J is TRBJ1-5 and V is TRBV9; D remains ambiguous. CDR1 SGDLS and CDR2 YYNGEE come from the germline V gene. The ends were cut back, 0 bases at V and 5 bases at J, with 9 bases in the middle. The CDR3 runs to 14 residues. CDR3 DNA sequence: TGTGCCAGCAGCGTAGAAGGGAGAGATCAGCCCCAGCATTTT. Encoded protein: CASSVEGRDQPQHF.

This clone was recorded a few times. The CDR3 loop is CASSLLAGFRGTDTQYF. CDR3 bases: TGTGCCAGCAGCTTGCTCGCTGGGTTTCGGGGCACAGATACGCAGTATTTT. This rearrangement joins TRBV5-8 to TRBJ2-3; D is unclear. The length of the CDR3 is 17 residues. Trimming removed 1 base from V and 1 base from J, with 16 bases in between. The germline gives CDR1 SGHTS, CDR2 YDEGEE.

V is TRBV4-1 and J is TRBJ2-1; 14 bases match TRBD2. This CDR3 region has 19 residues. The trim removed 0 bases at V and 8 bases at J, leaving 12 bases unmatched. The germline V gene encodes CDR1 MGHRA and CDR2 YSYEKL. The CDR3: CASSQDPGTSGGPGDEQFF. DNA for the CDR3: TGCGCCAGCAGCCAAGATCCAGGGACTAGCGGGGGCCCCGGGGATGAGCAGTTCTTC.

The V call is TRBV28, the J call TRBJ2-1, with D possibly TRBD2 on 6 matching bases. V gave up 5 bases and J gave up 0 bases, with 8 bases separating them. Germline assignment: CDR1 MDHEN and CDR2 SYDVKM. The CDR3 has 14 amino acids. CDR3 sequence: CASSRTNSYNEQFF. Here the CDR3 DNA reads TGTGCCAGCAGTAGGACTAACTCCTACAATGAGCAGTTCTTC.

The V call is TRBV6-1, the J call TRBJ1-5, with D perhaps TRBD1 (6 bases). V was cut by 5 bases and J by 5 bases, with 16 bases left in between. Germline CDR1 is MNHNS and CDR2 is SASEGT. The CDR3 is 15 residues long. CDR3 residues: CASSSLRDTDQPQHF. CDR3 bases: TGTGCCAGCAGTAGCCTGAGGGACACCGATCAGCCCCAGCATTTT.

This chain joins TRBV2 and TRBJ1-4; 7 nucleotides match TRBD1. This CDR3 has 17 residues. Germline loops: CDR1 SNHLY, CDR2 FYNNEI. After removal of 6 bases from V and 6 bases from J, the junction contained 16 bases not matched to a gene. CDR3: CASRGTLQGLIDEKLFF. The CDR3 coding sequence is TGTGCCAGCAGGGGGACTTTACAGGGGTTAATAGATGAAAAACTGTTTTTT.

The chain links TRBV5-6 to TRBJ2-7; the D is unclear. Trimming stripped 2 bases from V and 4 bases from J, with 4 bases between. Germline CDR1 and CDR2: SGHDT and YYEEEE. This CDR3 region has 11 residues. Here the CDR3 DNA reads TGTGCCAGCAGCTTCAGATACGAGCAGTACTTC. Residues: CASSFRYEQYF.

The V gene is TRBV11-3, the J gene TRBJ2-1; 7 positions agree with TRBD2. The germline CDR1 and CDR2 sequences are SGHNT and YENEEA. After removal of 3 bases from V and 6 bases from J, the junction contained 8 bases not matched to a gene. The CDR3 spans 15 residues. The CDR3 region has the DNA TGTGCCAGCAGCTTTATCGGGGGGTTCTGCAATGAGCAGTTCTTC. It codes for CASSFIGGFCNEQFF. Variable domain in full (rest from reference TRBV11-3 and TRBJ2-1): EAGVVQSPRYKIIEKKQPVAFWCNPISGHNTLYWYLQNLGQGPELLIRYENEEAVDDSQLPKDRFSAERLKGVDSTLKIQPAELGDSAVYLCASSFIGGFCNEQFFGPGTRLTVL.

This chain links TRBV9 with TRBJ2-2, with 7 bases matching TRBD1. V was clipped by 3 bases and J by 2 bases; unmatched bases: 7. CDR1 and CDR2 from the germline V gene are SGDLS and YYNGEE. This CDR3 comprises 16 residues. CDR3 loop: CASSAMGTANTGELFF. The DNA of the CDR3 is TGTGCCAGCAGCGCCATGGGGACAGCCAACACCGGGGAGCTGTTTTTT.

This clone turned up a few times. V is TRBV28 and J is TRBJ2-3, with 8 bases aligning to TRBD2. The junction had 9 bases not matched to a gene; V was cut back by 4 bases and J by 6 bases. CDR3 length equals 15 residues. Germline-derived CDR1 and CDR2 are MDHEN and SYDVKM. In nucleotides, the CDR3 is TGTGCCAGCAGTTCCCTCCGGGGGGGTGCGGATACGCAGTATTTT. Translating gives CASSSLRGGADTQYF.

This clone appeared a few times. The chain couples TRBV6-5 to TRBJ2-4, with 7 bases lining up with TRBD1. The J segment lost 0 bases and the V segment lost 4 bases, leaving 6 bases of the junction unmatched. Germline assignment: CDR1 MNHEY and CDR2 SVGAGI. The CDR3 is 16 residues long. This chain's CDR3 is CASSFPGQLAKNIQYF. CDR3 DNA: TGTGCCAGCAGTTTCCCGGGACAGCTAGCCAAAAACATTCAGTACTTC.

The rearrangement uses TRBV6-1 and TRBJ2-7, with 7 positions matching TRBD1. Trimming took 2 bases from V and 4 from J; bases not matched to a gene: 17. The CDR3 is 18 amino acids. The germline CDR1 and CDR2 sequences are MNHNS and SASEGT. CDR3 in DNA: TGTGCCAGCAGTGAACAGGAATCGTCAGGGACAGTGGTTTACGAGCAGTACTTC. This sequence encodes CASSEQESSGTVVYEQYF.

The chain joins TRBV10-3 to TRBJ2-7, with no clear D. V was clipped by 0 bases and J by 1 base, with 13 bases between them. Germline CDR1 is ENHRY and CDR2 is SYGVKD. The CDR3 spans 16 residues. DNA of the CDR3: TGTGCCATCAGTGAGTCTCCCGCGCGGTCTTCCTACGAGCAGTACTTC. Encoded protein: CAISESPARSSYEQYF.

The rearrangement joins TRBV5-1 to TRBJ2-7; D may be TRBD1 (6 bases). In germline, CDR1 is SGHRS, CDR2 YFSETQ. This CDR3 is built from 15 residues. V lost 2 bases and J lost 7, with 19 bases in between. The CDR3 reads CASSFWQDERGEQYF. The CDR3 nucleotides are TGCGCCAGCAGCTTTTGGCAGGATGAGAGGGGGGAGCAGTACTTC.

The V call is TRBV9, the J call TRBJ1-2, with no clear D. Germline CDR1 is SGDLS and CDR2 is YYNGEE. CDR3 length: 15 residues. Between the trimmed V and J ends, which lost 5 bases and 8 bases, there was a span of 22 bases. In DNA, the CDR3 is TGTGCCAGCAGTGCGCCCGGGTCCCCGCTTGGAGGCTACACCTTC. Translation gives CASSAPGSPLGGYTF.

V usage is TRBV10-3 and J usage is TRBJ1-1, with D unresolved. CDR1 is ENHRY, CDR2 SYGVKD, per germline. The CDR3 is made up of 15 amino acids. The V end was cut by 2 bases, the J end by 1 base, with 11 bases between. CDR3 in DNA: TGTGCCATCAGTGAGGAATGGCCTGGGAACACTGAAGCTTTCTTT. It is translated as CAISEEWPGNTEAFF.

The V call is TRBV28, the J call TRBJ1-1, with D uncertain. The germline V gene has CDR1 MDHEN and CDR2 SYDVKM. The V end was cut by 7 bases, the J end by 3 bases, with 9 bases between. The CDR3 length is 12 residues. CDR3 sequence (DNA): TGTGCCAGCATGTCGGGAGACACTGAAGCTTTCTTT. It encodes CASMSGDTEAFF.

The chain links TRBV12-5 to TRBJ2-3, with a possible D match to TRBD1 (6 bases). Germline V gene lookup returns CDR1 LGHNT and CDR2 FRNRAP. The CDR3 runs to 14 residues. The ends were cut back, 7 bases at V and 2 bases at J, with 13 bases in the middle. CDR3 coding DNA: TGTGCTAGTGCGCGGACAGCGAACACAGATACGCAGTATTTT. Its translation: CASARTANTDTQYF.

This chain uses TRBV5-1 with TRBJ1-1; 9 nucleotides align to TRBD1. Trimming removed 2 bases from V and 2 bases from J; junction bases left unmatched: 13. Germline CDR1 reads SGHRS; CDR2 reads YFSETQ. This CDR3 is 18 amino acids long. The CDR3 nucleotides are TGCGCCAGCAGCTTTATCCCCCCTATGGACAGGGGTAACACTGAAGCTTTCTTT. Residues: CASSFIPPMDRGNTEAFF.

The chain recombines TRBV28 with TRBJ2-7; no clear D. V lost 7 bases, J lost 3 bases, and 7 bases lay in between. The germline V gene has CDR1 MDHEN and CDR2 SYDVKM. The CDR3 runs to 11 residues. The DNA for the CDR3 is TGTGCCAGCACCTCGGGCTACGAGCAGTACTTC. Translating it yields CASTSGYEQYF.

V usage is TRBV28 and J usage is TRBJ1-5, with no clear D. The CDR3 has 13 amino acids. CDR1 and CDR2 (germline): MDHEN, SYDVKM. The V end was cut by 6 bases, the J end by 8 bases, with 14 bases between. CDR3 nucleotide sequence: TGTGCCAGCAGCCATAGCCCCCGCGAGCCCCAGCATTTT. Protein product: CASSHSPREPQHF.

This rearrangement joins TRBV11-2 to TRBJ1-2; TRBD1 might be the D (6 bases). CDR1 is SGHAT and CDR2 is FQNNGV in the germline V gene. The V end lost 4 bases, the J end lost 5 bases, and 11 bases lay between the germline ends. This CDR3 region has 13 residues. CDR3 residues: CASSSEDSYGYTF. The CDR3 DNA is TGTGCCAGCAGCTCCGAGGACAGTTATGGCTACACCTTC. The full variable domain, its missing parts supplied by reference TRBV11-2 and TRBJ1-2, is EAGVAQSPRYKIIEKRQSVAFWCNPISGHATLYWYQQILGQGPKLLIQFQNNGVVDDSQLPKDRFSAERLKGVDSTLKIQPAKLEDSAVYLCASSSEDSYGYTFGSGTRLTVV.

The V and J genes are TRBV6-1 and TRBJ1-1; TRBD1 might be the D (6 bases). This CDR3 contains 16 residues. Trimming shortened V by 2 bases and J by 1 base, and 14 bases separated the two germline ends. Germline CDR1 reads MNHNS; CDR2 reads SASEGT. CDR3 amino acids: CASSERFGGANTEAFF. CDR3 in DNA: TGTGCCAGCAGTGAAAGGTTCGGGGGGGCGAACACTGAAGCTTTCTTT.